These T cell receptor beta chains were read from a single sample in a study of cytomegalovirus exposure and HLA in healthy donors. Sequenced by immunoSEQ multiplex PCR; TCRdb stores in-frame clones only, minus some. The sample holds 150,000 to 200,000 clones, approximately 81% seen once. The sequencing sample was made of PBMCs. The receptor set was obtained from a woman younger than 35 in good health and CMV-seronegative. The CDR3 runs from the conserved cysteine through the conserved F or W. A D gene is named only where the DNA matches it firmly. Only part of the rows carry a size: once, few, many, or a class if the clone is expanded.

TRBJ1-2,-,11,-,TRBV10-3,TGTGCCATCAGCGGACAGTATGGCTACACCTTC,CAISGQYGYTF
TRBJ1-2,once,17,TRBD1,TRBV7-9,TGTTCCAGCAGCTTGGCCTCGGACAGGGAGCTTAACTATGGCTACACCTTC,CSSSLASDRELNYGYTF
TRBJ2-6,-,19,TRBD1,TRBV11-2,TGTGCCAGCAGCATACCCATCGGGACAGGGGGCCTTGGGGCCAACGTCCTGACTTTC,CASSIPIGTGGLGANVLTF
TRBJ1-2,-,15,TRBD1,TRBV28,TGTGCCAGCAGGCAATCTCGGGACAGCGACTATGGCTACACCTTC,CASRQSRDSDYGYTF
TRBJ2-7,-,16,-,TRBV15,TGTGCCACCAGCAGAGATCCCCCACCAGGTTCCTACGAGCAGTACTTC,CATSRDPPPGSYEQYF
TRBJ2-1,-,17,TRBD1,TRBV9,TGTGCCAGCAGCGTAGCTCCTCCGGACAGGGGCGGGAATGAGCAGTTCTTC,CASSVAPPDRGGNEQFF
TRBJ2-7,-,13,TRBD2,TRBV30,TGTGCCCTGAGACTCGGGGGGGGCTACGAGCAGTACTTC,CALRLGGGYEQYF
TRBJ2-7,-,14,-,TRBV7-9,TGTGCCAGCAGCTTATGGGGCGGAGCCTACGAGCAGTACTTC,CASSLWGGAYEQYF
TRBJ2-3,-,15,TRBD2,TRBV5-1,TGCGCCAGCAGCTTAAGCGGGAGAAGCACAGATACGCAGTATTTT,CASSLSGRSTDTQYF
TRBJ2-7,-,14,-,TRBV28,TGTGCCAGCAGTCTCCTCCCCTACAGGGTCGAGCAGTACTTC,CASSLLPYRVEQYF
TRBJ2-2,-,17,TRBD2,TRBV28,TGTGCCAGCAGTGTGACTAGCGGGGGCCCGAACACCGGGGAGCTGTTTTTT,CASSVTSGGPNTGELFF
TRBJ1-2,-,14,-,TRBV19,TGTGCCAGTAGTCAAGGCAGTGGAGTCTATGGCTACACCTTC,CASSQGSGVYGYTF